These 25 T cell receptor beta chains were sequenced from one sample in a study of cytomegalovirus exposure and HLA in healthy donors. PCR employed 60 Vbeta and 13 Jbeta primers. This table comes from immunoSEQ multiplex PCR, and its TCRdb copy is limited to in-frame clones, with some not included. Among 150,000 to 200,000 clones listed, over 60% were seen once. Sequencing input: PBMCs. Receptors originate from a woman in her forties or fifties in good health and CMV-seronegative.

The rearrangement links TRBV7-8 to TRBJ1-4; 7 bases match TRBD1. Germline V lookup: CDR1 SGHVS, CDR2 FQNEAQ. This CDR3 is 15 amino acids long. V lost 5 bases to trimming and J lost 6 bases; unmatched junction nucleotides: 9. The CDR3 DNA follows: TGTGCCAGCAGCCCCGGACAGGTTGGGGATGAAAAACTGTTTTTT. It yields the protein CASSPGQVGDEKLFF.

This chain joins TRBV9 and TRBJ2-4; D unresolved. Per germline, CDR1 SGDLS and CDR2 YYNGEE. The CDR3 totals 15 residues. With 4 bases removed from V and 2 bases from J, the gap between germline ends came to 13 bases. The CDR3 protein is CASSTFTTPKNIQYF. The DNA of the CDR3 is TGTGCCAGCAGCACCTTTACTACGCCCAAAAACATTCAGTACTTC.

The genes are TRBV2 and TRBJ1-4; 9 nucleotides agree with TRBD1. With 7 bases clipped from V and 8 bases from J, the junction kept 11 bases outside the gene matches. The CDR3 consists of 15 residues. Per the germline V gene, CDR1 is SNHLY and CDR2 is FYNNEI. The CDR3 nucleotides read TGTGCCAGCACGAGAACAGGGGGCCCAGGGGAAAAACTGTTTTTT. This encodes CASTRTGGPGEKLFF.

The gene calls are TRBV19 and TRBJ2-5; 8 nucleotides match TRBD2. There are 18 residues in the CDR3. The germline gives CDR1 LNHDA, CDR2 SQIVND (reference sequence). V dropped 5 bases and J dropped 3; count of bases not matched to a gene: 17. CDR3 bases: TGTGCCAGTAGTGTGGGACTAAGGGCGGGGGGCACTAAAGAGACCCAGTACTTC. The encoded protein is CASSVGLRAGGTKETQYF.

About this clone: Other DNA variants within this sample encode the same CDR3. The V call is TRBV5-1, the J call TRBJ1-4; no clear D gene. The CDR3 length is 15 residues. The V end lost 0 bases, the J end lost 0 bases, and 6 bases lay between the germline ends. Germline lookup yields CDR1 SGHRS and CDR2 YFSETQ. The CDR3 is CASSLGSATNEKLFF. The DNA of the CDR3 is TGCGCCAGCAGCTTGGGCAGCGCAACTAATGAAAAACTGTTTTTT.

This clone was detected only a few times. In DNA form, the CDR3 reads TGTGCCAGTAGCAAAGACCCGAGCGGATACAATGAGCAGTTCTTC. Its protein product is CASSKDPSGYNEQFF. The chain links TRBV19 to TRBJ2-1; D is possibly TRBD2 (5 bases). There are 15 residues in the CDR3. Looked up from germline, CDR1 is LNHDA and CDR2 is SQIVND (reference sequence). The V gene lost 6 bases and the J gene lost 4 bases, with 16 bases spanning the gap.

The genes are TRBV9 and TRBJ1-4; D might be TRBD1 (5 bases). The germline CDR1 and CDR2 sequences are SGDLS and YYNGEE. The length of the CDR3 is 16 residues. Trimming removed 3 bases at V and 7 bases at J, with 19 bases between. The CDR3 reads CASSAPGGVEGEKLFF. CDR3 nucleotide sequence: TGTGCCAGCAGCGCGCCCGGAGGGGTCGAGGGTGAAAAACTGTTTTTT.

This clone showed up just once. The CDR3 protein is CASSLPSGAYEQYF. In nucleotides, the CDR3 is TGCGCCAGCAGCTTGCCATCCGGGGCCTACGAGCAGTACTTC. The chain employs TRBV5-1 and TRBJ2-7; TRBD2 might be the D (5 bases). Trimming took off 1 base at V and 2 bases at J, with 10 bases between the two ends. There are 14 residues in the CDR3. Germline V gives CDR1 SGHRS, CDR2 YFSETQ.

The V call is TRBV11-2, the J call TRBJ2-1, with 10 nucleotides matching TRBD2. This CDR3 comprises 15 residues. The trim removed 4 bases at V and 3 bases at J, leaving 3 bases unmatched. Germline loops: CDR1 SGHAT, CDR2 FQNNGV. Here the CDR3 reads CASSSPSGSYNEQFF. Written as DNA, the CDR3 is TGTGCCAGCAGCTCCCCTAGCGGGAGCTACAATGAGCAGTTCTTC.

The chain links TRBV29-1 to TRBJ1-2, with TRBD1 identical over 7 bases. The CDR3 contains 12 residues. The germline V gene encodes CDR1 SQVTM and CDR2 ANQGSEA. V lost 5 bases, J lost 5 bases, and 5 bases stayed unmatched. The CDR3: CSVTTGSYGYTF. As DNA, the CDR3 is TGCAGCGTTACGACAGGGTCGTATGGCTACACCTTC. Combining the CDR3 with reference TRBV29-1 and TRBJ1-2 gives the whole variable domain SAVISQKPSRDICQRGTSLTIQCQVDSQVTMMFWYRQQPGQSLTLIATANQGSEATYESGFVIDKFPISRPNLTFSTLTVSNMSPEDSSIYLCSVTTGSYGYTFGSGTRLTVV.

This clone was seen a single time. The J gene is TRBJ2-7, the V gene TRBV27; 8 bases align to TRBD1. Per germline, CDR1 MNHEY and CDR2 SMNVEV (reference sequence). The CDR3 runs to 14 residues. The junction had 4 bases not matched to a gene; V was cut back by 4 bases and J by 2 bases. The chain's CDR3 is CASSSYRGTYEQYF. The CDR3 nucleotides read TGTGCCAGCAGTTCGTACAGGGGGACCTACGAGCAGTACTTC.

This clone was counted a single time. V is TRBV13 and J is TRBJ1-2; 9 positions match TRBD1. CDR1 and CDR2 from the germline V gene are PRHDT and FYEKMQ (reference sequence). The junction had 1 base not matched to a gene; V was cut back by 3 bases and J by 2 bases. The CDR3 runs to 14 residues. The CDR3 DNA sequence: TGTGCCAGCAGCTTGGGGACAGGGAACTATGGCTACACCTTC. This translates into CASSLGTGNYGYTF.

The rearrangement uses TRBV23-1 and TRBJ2-7, with TRBD2 identical over 12 bases. TRBV23-1 is reported as an ORF; its role is uncertain. The CDR3 consists of 16 residues. Trimming took 6 bases from V and 2 from J; bases not matched to a gene: 8. In DNA, the CDR3 is TGCGCCAGCAGACCTGGGACTAGCGGGTTACCCTACGAGCAGTACTTC. Its protein product is CASRPGTSGLPYEQYF.

This chain connects TRBV5-5 to TRBJ1-1; 7 bases align to TRBD1. The CDR3 extends over 16 amino acids. With 0 bases clipped from V and 0 bases from J, the junction kept 5 bases outside the gene matches. Germline V CDR1 and CDR2: SGHKS, YYEKEE (reference sequence). In DNA form, the CDR3 reads TGTGCCAGCAGCTTGGCCCTAGGGGGCATGAACACTGAAGCTTTCTTT. Protein sequence: CASSLALGGMNTEAFF.

The chain is built from TRBV15 and TRBJ1-2; D remains ambiguous. Trimming shortened V by 0 bases and J by 8 bases, and 10 bases separated the two germline ends. Germline CDR1 LNHNV, CDR2 YYDKDF (reference sequence). The CDR3 extends over 13 amino acids. CDR3: CATSRDNAGGYTF. The CDR3 DNA sequence: TGTGCCACCAGCAGAGATAATGCGGGCGGCTACACCTTC.

The V call is TRBV5-1, the J call TRBJ1-6, with a tentative D call TRBD1 (5 bases). Trimming left V 4 bases short and J 9 bases short, with 17 bases between. This CDR3 has 15 amino acids. Germline V gene data show CDR1 as SGHRS and CDR2 as YFSETQ. The CDR3 nucleotides read TGCGCCAGCAGCCCGTTGGACGGGGGAGCTTCACCCCTCCACTTT. Translating it yields CASSPLDGGASPLHF.

The CDR3 loop is CAWSPGTGRKRTF. CDR3 nucleotides: TGTGCCTGGAGTCCCGGGACAGGGAGAAAGAGAACCTTC. This chain connects TRBV30 to TRBJ1-2; 9 bases are shared with TRBD1. The CDR3 sequence is 13 residues long. Germline V gene data show CDR1 as GTSNPN and CDR2 as SVGIG (reference sequence). The V and J ends lost 2 bases and 14 bases, in that order; junction bases with no gene match: 12.

The chain combines TRBV9 with TRBJ2-5; 9 bases line up with TRBD1. The last part of the DNA fits TRBJ2-7 better; the J call may be wrong. Germline CDR1 and CDR2: SGDLS and YYNGEE. This CDR3 has 15 residues. For the CDR3, the DNA is TGTGCCAGCAGCGTAGGACAGGGGGTGAACTACGAGCAGTACTTC. Protein sequence: CASSVGQGVNYEQYF.

This chain joins TRBV9 and TRBJ2-5; 10 bases agree with TRBD2. The CDR3 consists of 16 residues. With V trimmed by 0 bases and J by 3 bases, 5 bases remained unmatched. Germline CDR1 reads SGDLS; CDR2 reads YYNGEE. CDR3 in DNA: TGTGCCAGCAGCGTAGAAGCGGGGGGGAGGGAAGAGACCCAGTACTTC. It is translated as CASSVEAGGREETQYF.

J is TRBJ2-3 and V is TRBV9; possible D gene TRBD1, 6 bases. The CDR3 loop spans 17 amino acids. The V end lost 0 bases, the J end lost 0 bases, and 14 bases lay between the germline ends. Germline CDR1 and CDR2: SGDLS and YYNGEE. In DNA, the CDR3 is TGTGCCAGCAGCGTAGGAGGTTGGGGGCCAAGCACAGATACGCAGTATTTT. It is translated as CASSVGGWGPSTDTQYF.

V gene TRBV28 combines with J gene TRBJ1-4; D possibly corresponds to TRBD1 (6 bases). Germline V lookup: CDR1 MDHEN, CDR2 SYDVKM. Trimming removed 6 bases at V and 0 bases at J, with 8 bases between. This CDR3 is 14 amino acids long. CDR3 in DNA: TGTGCCAGCAGCCGGACAGCAACTAATGAAAAACTGTTTTTT. Encoded protein: CASSRTATNEKLFF.

The genes are TRBV5-1 and TRBJ1-2; D ambiguous. The CDR3 covers 13 residues. Trimming stripped 2 bases from V and 4 bases from J, with 9 bases between. Germline CDR1 and CDR2: SGHRS and YFSETQ. The CDR3 region is CASSFEGSYGYTF. In DNA form, the CDR3 reads TGCGCCAGCAGCTTTGAAGGGAGCTATGGCTACACCTTC.

A single count supports this clone. The chain employs TRBV5-6 and TRBJ2-5, with D possibly matching TRBD2 (5 bases). This CDR3 spans 13 amino acids. Germline loops: CDR1 SGHDT, CDR2 YYEEEE. Trimming removed 2 bases at V and 3 bases at J, with 8 bases between. The CDR3 region is CASSFFGEETQYF. For the CDR3, the DNA is TGTGCCAGCAGCTTTTTCGGGGAAGAGACCCAGTACTTC.

This chain uses TRBV30 with TRBJ2-5; a possible D gene is TRBD1 (5 bases). Per germline, CDR1 GTSNPN and CDR2 SVGIG (reference sequence). The V end lost 0 bases, the J end lost 11 bases, and 16 bases lay between the germline ends. The CDR3 sequence is 13 residues long. CDR3 in DNA: TGTGCCTGGAGTGTACAGGACGGCCTAGAGCAGTACTTC. This encodes CAWSVQDGLEQYF. The full variable domain, with the rest looked up from reference TRBV30 and TRBJ2-5, is SQTIHQWPATLVQPVGSPLSLECTVEGTSNPNLYWYRQAAGRGLQLLFYSVGIGQISSEVPQNLSASRPQDRQFILSSKKLLLSDSGFYLCAWSVQDGLEQYFGPGTRLLVL.

This clone was seen a handful of times. The gene calls are TRBV7-9 and TRBJ2-7; D is possibly TRBD1 (7 bases). Germline CDR1 reads SEHNR; CDR2 reads FQNEAQ (reference sequence). Deletions cut 5 bases from V and 3 bases from J, with 17 bases between. This CDR3 has 15 amino acids. The chain's CDR3 is CASSGGGQADYEQYF. CDR3 coding DNA: TGTGCCAGCAGCGGGGGAGGACAGGCCGACTACGAGCAGTACTTC.